This record concerns one T cell receptor (beta chain) sequence. This entry belongs to a study of shared clonotypes between healthy human individuals. TCRdb's table, derived via immunoSEQ multiplex PCR, lists solely in-frame clones and lacks some. The sample yields roughly 640,000 clones, around two thirds seen once. V was shortened by 0 bases and J by 3 bases, with 13 bases between the two germline ends. Germline-derived CDR1 and CDR2 are SGHNT and YYREEE (reference sequence). The length of the CDR3 is 15 residues. This TCR derives from a woman aged 30 to 39 in good health. The sample was memory CD4+ T cells sorted from blood. Documented subset: CD45RA-negative fraction. The V gene is TRBV5-4, the J gene TRBJ2-7, with D perhaps matching TRBD2 (6 bases). Written as DNA, the CDR3 is TGTGCCAGCAGCTTGGCGGGTGGGGGACTCTACGAGCAGTACTTC. Amino acid sequence: CASSLAGGGLYEQYF.